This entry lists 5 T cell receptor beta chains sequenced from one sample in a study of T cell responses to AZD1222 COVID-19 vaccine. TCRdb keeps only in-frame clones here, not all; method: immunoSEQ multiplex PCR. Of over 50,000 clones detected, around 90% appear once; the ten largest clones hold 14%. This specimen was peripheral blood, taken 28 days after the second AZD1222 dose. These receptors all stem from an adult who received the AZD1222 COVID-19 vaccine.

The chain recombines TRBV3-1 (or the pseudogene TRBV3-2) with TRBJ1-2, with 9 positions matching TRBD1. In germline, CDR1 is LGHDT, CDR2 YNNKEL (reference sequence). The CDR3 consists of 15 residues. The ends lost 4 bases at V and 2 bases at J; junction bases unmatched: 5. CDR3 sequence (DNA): TGTGCCAGCAGCCCAAAGGACAGGGGCAACTATGGCTACACCTTC. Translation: CASSPKDRGNYGYTF.

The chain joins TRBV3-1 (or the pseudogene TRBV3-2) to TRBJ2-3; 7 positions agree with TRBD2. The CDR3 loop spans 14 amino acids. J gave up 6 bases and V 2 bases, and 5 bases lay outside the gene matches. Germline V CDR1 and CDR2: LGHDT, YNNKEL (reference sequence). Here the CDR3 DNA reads TGTGCCAGCAGCCAACTGGCGGGAGTGGATACGCAGTATTTT. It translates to CASSQLAGVDTQYF.

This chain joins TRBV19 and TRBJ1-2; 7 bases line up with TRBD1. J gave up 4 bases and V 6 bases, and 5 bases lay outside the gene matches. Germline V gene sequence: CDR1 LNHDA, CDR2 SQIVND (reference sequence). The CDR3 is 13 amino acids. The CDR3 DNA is TGTGCCAGTAGCCCCGGACAGGCCTATGGCTACACCTTC. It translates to CASSPGQAYGYTF.

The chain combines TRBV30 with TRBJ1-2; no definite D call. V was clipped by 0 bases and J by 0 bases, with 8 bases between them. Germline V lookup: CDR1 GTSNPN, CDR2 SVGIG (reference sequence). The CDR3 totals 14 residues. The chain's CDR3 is CAWSVPGANYGYTF. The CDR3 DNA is TGTGCCTGGAGTGTACCCGGGGCTAACTATGGCTACACCTTC.

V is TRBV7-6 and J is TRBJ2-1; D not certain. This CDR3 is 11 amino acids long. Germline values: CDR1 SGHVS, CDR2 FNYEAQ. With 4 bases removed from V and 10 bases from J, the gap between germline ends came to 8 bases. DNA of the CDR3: TGTGCCAGCAGCTCCTCTGGGGAGCAGTTCTTC. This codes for CASSSSGEQFF.